Sequencing of this TCR beta chain was carried out in a study of liver allograft versus peripheral blood T cells. For the study at large: A comparison was made between T cell receptor repertoires in transplanted livers and those in recipients' peripheral blood.

MiXCR, run by TCRdb on the reads, gives a single entry per CDR3 protein. The table records roughly 1,600 distinct CDR3 sequences, roughly 15% of them present only once. This clonotype was obtained from a human patient who had a liver transplant. A share of the T cells may be of graft donor origin.

The CDR3 region has the DNA TGTGCCAGCAGACCCGGGACAGGGCGCTCCTACAATGAGCAGTTCTTC. Its protein is CASRPGTGRSYNEQFF. This chain connects TRBV6-5 to TRBJ2-1; 9 bases are shared with TRBD1. This CDR3 spans 16 amino acids. Germline V gene sequence: CDR1 MNHEY, CDR2 SVGAGI. Trimming took 6 bases from V and 0 from J; bases not matched to a gene: 6.